The 12 T cell receptor beta chains presented below share a single source sample, sequenced in a study of graft-versus-host responses after intestinal transplantation. What these receptors recognize is not known. Only in-frame clones appear in the TCRdb table, and some are missing; sequencing was by immunoSEQ multiplex PCR. The sample lists 70,000 to 100,000 clones; around 90% were seen once. Material: unstimulated CD4+ T cells sorted from spleen or lymph node cells, obtained before intestinal transplant. These receptors originate from a human donor who received an intestinal transplant.

This chain uses TRBV20-1 with TRBJ2-1; D uncertain. The germline gives CDR1 DFQATT, CDR2 SNEGSKA (reference sequence). V was trimmed by 3 bases and J by 10 bases, leaving 10 bases between them. CDR3 length: 11 residues. The CDR3: CSARPLGEQFF. DNA of the CDR3: TGCAGTGCTAGGCCCCTTGGCGAGCAGTTCTTC.

V is TRBV27 and J is TRBJ2-1, with TRBD1 identical over 8 bases. The CDR3 is 14 residues long. From germline, CDR1 is MNHEY and CDR2 SMNVEV (reference sequence). V gave up 5 bases and J gave up 4 bases; unmatched junction bases: 4. CDR3 protein: CASSPGQVYNEQFF. CDR3 nucleotide sequence: TGTGCCAGCAGTCCGGGACAGGTGTACAATGAGCAGTTCTTC.

This clone was detected only a few times. The chain has TRBV4-1 and TRBJ2-7; maybe TRBD2 (5 bases). V lost 1 base and J lost 3, with 7 bases in between. Looked up from germline, CDR1 is MGHRA and CDR2 is YSYEKL. CDR3 length: 13 residues. CDR3 residues: CASSQVRDYEQYF. CDR3 in DNA: TGCGCCAGCAGCCAAGTTCGGGACTACGAGCAGTACTTC.

The chain is built from TRBV7-8 and TRBJ1-2; 8 bases match TRBD1. The CDR3 length is 13 residues. Per germline, CDR1 SGHVS and CDR2 FQNEAQ. Trimming took 6 bases from V and 8 from J; bases not matched to a gene: 8. Here the CDR3 reads CASSSDRARGYTF. The CDR3 DNA reads as TGTGCCAGCAGTTCGGACAGGGCGCGCGGCTACACCTTC.

V usage is TRBV27 and J usage is TRBJ2-3; the match to TRBD1 covers 9 bases. The CDR3 consists of 15 residues. V trimming: 2 bases; J trimming: 5 bases; junction bases outside the gene matches: 5. CDR1 and CDR2 (germline): MNHEY, SMNVEV (reference sequence). As DNA, the CDR3 is TGTGCCAGCAGTTTAGGGGACAGGGAAAGAGATACGCAGTATTTT. Amino acids: CASSLGDRERDTQYF.

The rearrangement uses TRBV25-1 and TRBJ2-7; 9 bases are a match to TRBD1. Germline-derived CDR1 and CDR2 are MGHDK and SYGVNS. V dropped 8 bases and J dropped 2; count of bases not matched to a gene: 1. This CDR3 comprises 12 residues. For the CDR3, the DNA is TGTGCCAGCGGGACAGGGACCTACGAGCAGTACTTC. Encoded protein: CASGTGTYEQYF.

The gene calls are TRBV16 and TRBJ1-5, with D possibly TRBD1 on 6 matching bases. The CDR3 sequence is 16 residues long. The V gene's germline CDR1 is KGHSY and CDR2 FQNENV. The V end lost 4 bases, the J end lost 2 bases, and 15 bases lay between the germline ends. CDR3 residues: CASSPAGEGGNQPQHF. The CDR3 DNA sequence: TGTGCCAGCAGCCCAGCCGGGGAGGGGGGCAATCAGCCCCAGCATTTT.

The chain uses TRBV6-5 and TRBJ1-2; the match to TRBD1 covers 9 bases. The germline V gene encodes CDR1 MNHEY and CDR2 SVGAGI. Germline trimming cut 6 bases from V and 8 bases from J; bases unmatched to any gene: 4. The CDR3 is 12 residues long. CDR3 sequence: CASRGQGGGYTF. CDR3 DNA: TGTGCCAGCAGGGGACAGGGAGGGGGCTACACCTTC.

The table lists this clone with a count of one. The genes are TRBV25-1 and TRBJ2-3; 8 bases match TRBD2. CDR3 length: 17 residues. Germline values: CDR1 MGHDK, CDR2 SYGVNS. Germline trimming cut 2 bases from V and 1 base from J; bases unmatched to any gene: 8. CDR3 sequence (DNA): TGTGCCAGCAGTGAACAAAGGCGGGGGGCTGGCACAGATACGCAGTATTTT. It translates to CASSEQRRGAGTDTQYF.

CDR3 DNA: TGTGCCAGCAGTGTGAGGGGCGGGGGCACAGATACGCAGTATTTT. Amino acid sequence: CASSVRGGGTDTQYF. The chain carries TRBV2 and TRBJ2-3; weak D call: TRBD2 (6 bases). CDR1 is SNHLY and CDR2 is FYNNEI in the germline V gene. V lost 4 bases and J 1 base, leaving 12 bases between the germline ends. The CDR3 runs 15 residues.

V usage is TRBV7-2 and J usage is TRBJ2-1; 11 bases line up with TRBD2. Germline loops: CDR1 SGHTA, CDR2 FQGNSA. The CDR3 runs to 15 residues. Trimming took 1 base from V and 4 from J; bases not matched to a gene: 0. The CDR3 DNA follows: TGTGCCAGCAGCTTAGTAGCGGGAGGGTACAATGAGCAGTTCTTC. Encoded protein: CASSLVAGGYNEQFF.

This rearrangement joins TRBV6-6 to TRBJ1-4; 7 bases map to TRBD1. Germline trimming cut 9 bases from V and 6 bases from J; bases unmatched to any gene: 7. CDR1 MNHNY and CDR2 SVGAGI come from the germline V gene (reference sequence). This CDR3 region has 13 residues. The CDR3 loop is CASDPGTDEKLFF. The DNA of the CDR3 is TGTGCCAGTGACCCAGGGACAGATGAAAAACTGTTTTTT.